The rows below give T cell receptor beta chains drawn from one sample of a study of T-cell reconstitution after alpha-beta-depleted transplantation in children. TCRdb re-called the PCR reads with MiXCR, one entry per CDR3 protein. The profile shows hundreds of thousands of distinct CDR3 sequences, 13% of them singletons. Here the sequenced sample was PBMCs, taken before TCRalphabeta/CD19-depleted stem cell transplant. Source of these receptors: a girl aged 2 to 9 with congenital amegakaryocytic thrombocytopenia, due to receive a stem cell transplant. CDR3s include the opening cysteine and the closing phenylalanine or tryptophan. D genes are given only for firm matches. Size is omitted from some rows. Given values are once, few, many or a class for expanded clones.

>13|TRBV20-1|many|TRBD2|TRBJ2-1
CSARDGGSFEQFF
TGCAGTGCTAGGGACGGCGGGAGCTTCGAGCAGTTCTTC
>18|TRBV11-1|few|TRBD2|TRBJ2-5
CASSQGIAGVWDKETQYF
TGTGCCAGCAGCCAAGGCATAGCGGGAGTCTGGGATAAAGAGACCCAGTACTTC
>14|TRBV2|.|.|TRBJ2-5
CASSRTPRPETQYF
TGTGCCAGCAGTCGGACCCCACGTCCAGAGACCCAGTACTTC
>14|TRBV5-1|few|TRBD1|TRBJ1-6
CASSFDRAWAPLHF
TGCGCCAGCAGCTTCGACAGGGCTTGGGCACCCCTCCACTTT
>12|TRBV19|.|.|TRBJ1-1
CASTRGNTEAFF
TGTGCCAGTACTAGAGGGAACACTGAAGCTTTCTTT
>14|TRBV20-1|few|.|TRBJ2-3
CSAARTGLADTQYF
TGCAGTGCCGCCCGAACAGGGCTCGCAGATACGCAGTATTTT
>16|TRBV5-1|many|TRBD2|TRBJ2-1
CASSPTSGRSWNEQFF
TGCGCCAGCAGCCCGACTAGCGGGAGATCATGGAATGAGCAGTTCTTC
>15|TRBV12-3/TRBV12-4|.|.|TRBJ2-3
CASTNGPQGTDTQYF
TGTGCCAGCACTAACGGGCCTCAAGGTACAGATACGCAGTATTTT
>16|TRBV9|many|.|TRBJ2-1
CASSAGPTLSYNEQFF
TGTGCCAGCAGCGCCGGACCCACCCTCTCCTACAATGAGCAGTTCTTC
>19|TRBV4-2|few|TRBD1|TRBJ2-6
CASSQVGDRVYSGANVLTF
TGTGCCAGCAGCCAAGTTGGGGACAGGGTGTACTCTGGGGCCAACGTCCTGACTTTC
>18|TRBV12-3/TRBV12-4|many|.|TRBJ2-1
CASSLSLLRFSENNEQFF
TGTGCCAGCAGTTTAAGTCTTTTGCGGTTTAGCGAGAACAATGAGCAGTTCTTC
>14|TRBV6-5|many|.|TRBJ2-7
CASSNGRSSYEQYF
TGTGCCAGCAGTAACGGAAGGAGCTCCTACGAGCAGTACTTC
>19|TRBV7-8|many|.|TRBJ2-3
CASSLDYRVRGDGSDTQYF
TGTGCCAGCAGCTTAGATTATCGGGTGCGAGGGGATGGGTCAGATACGCAGTATTTT
>15|TRBV13|once|.|TRBJ1-2
CASSLMLRVRNGYTF
TGTGCCAGCAGCTTAATGCTCAGGGTAAGAAATGGCTACACCTTC
>15|TRBV12-3/TRBV12-4|many|TRBD2|TRBJ2-3
CASSPGTSTADTQYF
TGTGCCAGCAGTCCCGGGACTAGCACTGCAGATACGCAGTATTTT
>14|TRBV20-1|many|TRBD2|TRBJ2-4
CSARGGTSGNIQYF
TGCAGTGCTAGAGGAGGGACTAGCGGAAACATTCAGTACTTC
>13|TRBV29-1|many|.|TRBJ2-7
CSVEVSASYEQYF
TGCAGCGTTGAAGTCTCAGCCTCCTACGAGCAGTACTTC
>16|TRBV29-1|many|.|TRBJ2-5
CSVEKIGSLLDETQYF
TGCAGCGTTGAGAAAATCGGGAGTTTACTTGATGAGACCCAGTACTTC
>12|TRBV29-1|many|.|TRBJ2-2
CSVEGGTGELFF
TGCAGCGTTGAAGGAGGCACCGGGGAGCTGTTTTTT
>13|TRBV21-1|many|.|TRBJ2-1
CAFQTGKDNEQFF
TGTGCCTTCCAGACAGGGAAGGACAATGAGCAGTTCTTC
>14|TRBV12-3/TRBV12-4|.|TRBD2|TRBJ2-1
CASLLAGVHNEQFF
TGTGCCAGCCTTTTAGCGGGAGTCCACAATGAGCAGTTCTTC
>12|TRBV4-1|few|.|TRBJ2-5
CASSQDFGTQYF
TGCGCCAGCAGCCAAGATTTCGGGACCCAGTACTTC
>15|TRBV7-2|.|TRBD2|TRBJ2-3
CASSSIAGTTDTQYF
TGTGCCAGCAGCTCAATAGCGGGGACGACAGATACGCAGTATTTT
>16|TRBV12-3/TRBV12-4|many|.|TRBJ2-6
CASSLRGDSGANVLTF
TGTGCCAGCAGTCTAAGGGGAGACTCTGGGGCCAACGTCCTGACTTTC
>17|TRBV20-1|.|.|TRBJ2-3
CSGTDERTRGPTDTQYF
TGCAGTGGAACGGACGAAAGAACTAGAGGCCCCACAGATACGCAGTATTTT
>15|TRBV7-9|few|TRBD2|TRBJ2-5
CASSSRTSGRETQYF
TGTGCCAGCAGCTCCCGGACTAGCGGGAGAGAGACCCAGTACTTC
>14|TRBV20-1|.|TRBD2|TRBJ2-1
CSATTSRNYNKQFF
TGCAGTGCTACGACTAGCCGAAACTACAATAAGCAGTTCTTC
>18|TRBV15|.|.|TRBJ2-5
CATSRESIGRETIETQYF
TGTGCCACCAGCAGAGAATCTATAGGTCGGGAGACAATAGAGACCCAGTACTTC
>14|TRBV9|many|.|TRBJ1-4
CASSVAPLDEKLFF
TGTGCCAGCAGCGTAGCCCCCCTCGATGAAAAACTGTTTTTT
>13|TRBV4-2|.|.|TRBJ2-7
CASSQEVFYEQYF
TGTGCCAGCAGCCAAGAGGTCTTCTACGAGCAGTACTTC
>13|TRBV29-1|few|.|TRBJ2-1
CSAPRKGDNEQFF
TGCAGCGCCCCCCGGAAGGGAGACAATGAGCAGTTCTTC
>14|TRBV20-1|many|.|TRBJ2-1
CSAREPTRYNEQFF
TGCAGTGCTAGAGAGCCGACGCGCTACAATGAGCAGTTCTTC
>17|TRBV7-6|.|TRBD2|TRBJ2-5
CASSLASGTNVWETQYF
TGTGCCAGCAGCTTAGCGTCCGGGACTAACGTATGGGAGACCCAGTACTTC
>16|TRBV5-4|few|.|TRBJ2-3
CASSPDLVLVSDTQYF
TGTGCCAGCAGCCCGGATTTAGTCCTGGTCTCAGATACGCAGTATTTT
>12|TRBV29-1|.|.|TRBJ1-2
CSAERTNYGYTF
TGCAGCGCTGAACGCACTAACTATGGCTACACCTTC
>14|TRBV29-1|many|TRBD1|TRBJ2-1
CSVEDRASYNEQFF
TGCAGCGTCGAGGACAGGGCTTCCTACAATGAGCAGTTCTTC
>17|TRBV12-3/TRBV12-4|few|.|TRBJ2-3
CASSSNIAVASTDTQYF
TGTGCCAGCAGTTCGAATATAGCGGTCGCTAGCACAGATACGCAGTATTTT
>14|TRBV5-6|many|.|TRBJ1-3
CASSFLDSPNTIYF
TGTGCCAGCAGCTTTTTGGACAGTCCGAACACCATATATTTT
>14|TRBV5-4|.|.|TRBJ2-6
CASSRDTGANVLTF
TGTGCCAGCAGCCGGGACACTGGGGCCAACGTCCTGACTTTC
>14|TRBV25-1|.|.|TRBJ2-3
CASTKNAATDTQYF
TGTGCCAGCACCAAGAACGCCGCCACAGATACGCAGTATTTT
>11|TRBV12-3/TRBV12-4|many|.|TRBJ1-2
CASRLNYGYTF
TGTGCCAGCAGGTTAAACTATGGCTACACCTTC
>19|TRBV29-1|many|TRBD1|TRBJ2-7
CSVEARSREGTGETYEQYF
TGCAGCGTTGAAGCCCGAAGCCGAGAAGGGACAGGGGAAACCTACGAGCAGTACTTC
>15|TRBV24-1|few|.|TRBJ2-5
CATSSSPYRAETQYF
TGTGCCACCAGTTCTAGCCCCTATAGGGCAGAGACCCAGTACTTC
>17|TRBV20-1|.|TRBD2|TRBJ2-1
CSALRGWRETSYNEQFF
TGCAGTGCTTTAAGAGGGTGGCGGGAGACCTCCTACAATGAGCAGTTCTTC
>13|TRBV7-3|.|.|TRBJ2-2
CASSLGSNGELFF
TGTGCCAGCAGCTTGGGTTCGAACGGGGAGCTGTTTTTT
>12|TRBV14|many|.|TRBJ2-7
CASSPYNYEQYF
TGTGCCAGCAGCCCCTACAATTACGAGCAGTACTTC
>17|TRBV5-1|few|.|TRBJ2-6
CASSLDPASSGANVLTF
TGCGCCAGCAGCTTGGACCCGGCCTCTTCTGGGGCCAACGTCCTGACTTTC
>15|TRBV20-1|many|TRBD2|TRBJ2-7
CSARVATSGVYEQYF
TGCAGTGCTAGAGTCGCAACTAGCGGAGTCTACGAGCAGTACTTC
>18|TRBV18|few|TRBD1|TRBJ1-2
CASSPGQGLVTANYGYTF
TGTGCCAGCTCGCCAGGACAGGGATTGGTAACAGCTAACTATGGCTACACCTTC
>13|TRBV20-1|many|TRBD2|TRBJ2-1
CSARGTSGNEQFF
TGCAGTGCTAGGGGGACTAGCGGAAATGAGCAGTTCTTC
>14|TRBV28|.|.|TRBJ1-2
CASSWGGHRYGYTF
TGTGCCAGCAGTTGGGGAGGACACCGCTATGGCTACACCTTC
>14|TRBV12-3/TRBV12-4|.|.|TRBJ2-5
CASSLLAQRETQYF
TGTGCCAGCAGTTTGCTAGCTCAGAGGGAGACCCAGTACTTC
>16|TRBV11-2|few|.|TRBJ2-1
CASRPTDGPFYNEQFF
TGTGCCAGCCGACCCACGGACGGGCCTTTTTACAATGAGCAGTTCTTC
>19|TRBV5-1|few|TRBD2|TRBJ2-1
CASSSAGTSGSRSYNEQFF
TGCGCCAGCAGCTCCGCCGGGACTAGCGGGAGTCGCTCCTACAATGAGCAGTTCTTC
>16|TRBV7-9|.|TRBD1|TRBJ2-7
CASSFPRDSAAYEQYF
TGTGCGAGCAGCTTCCCCCGGGACAGCGCGGCCTACGAGCAGTACTTC
>17|TRBV12-3/TRBV12-4|.|.|TRBJ1-3
CASSLAEVARGGNTIYF
TGTGCCAGCAGTTTAGCGGAGGTTGCAAGGGGCGGAAACACCATATATTTT
>16|TRBV10-3|many|.|TRBJ2-1
CAISEQTSNSYNEQFF
TGTGCCATCAGTGAACAAACTAGCAACTCCTACAATGAGCAGTTCTTC
>13|TRBV20-1|many|.|TRBJ2-7
CSARPKSSYEQYF
TGCAGTGCTAGACCGAAGAGCTCCTACGAGCAGTACTTC
>14|TRBV6-1|.|.|TRBJ2-1
CARARGSLYNEQFF
TGTGCCAGGGCGAGAGGGAGTCTCTACAATGAGCAGTTCTTC
>16|TRBV25-1|many|TRBD2|TRBJ2-2
CASSGKLAGTGGELFF
TGTGCCAGCAGTGGGAAACTAGCGGGGACGGGCGGGGAGCTGTTTTTT